The sequence of this TCR beta chain was determined in a study of T cell responses to AZD1222 COVID-19 vaccine. Study findings and constraints: Spike was spanned by vaccine-associated CD4 TCRs, which were dominant at 160-218 and 743-854. Spike-specific TCRs gained breadth and depth after people received two AZD1222 doses.

On this clone itself: Its cognate antigen is unknown.

Generated by immunoSEQ multiplex PCR, the TCRdb table keeps only in-frame clones and is missing some. The table records some 200,000 clones, 85% to 95% of them present only once. Germline CDR1 GTSNPN, CDR2 SVGIG (reference sequence). Trimming left V 4 bases short and J 4 bases short, with 16 bases between. The CDR3 is 14 amino acids. The source material was peripheral blood, sampled on day 0 of MenACWY control vaccination. The V and J genes are TRBV30 and TRBJ1-2, with a tentative D call TRBD1 (5 bases). The source of this sequence is an adult in good health. In nucleotides, the CDR3 is TGTGCCTGGAAGCACCCAGGGATGGGCTATGGCTACACCTTC. Encoded protein: CAWKHPGMGYGYTF. The full variable domain, completed using reference TRBV30 and TRBJ1-2, is SQTIHQWPATLVQPVGSPLSLECTVEGTSNPNLYWYRQAAGRGLQLLFYSVGIGQISSEVPQNLSASRPQDRQFILSSKKLLLSDSGFYLCAWKHPGMGYGYTFGSGTRLTVV.